This T cell receptor beta chain was captured by sequencing in a study of control samples from healthy donors and cancer patients. Libraries were prepared by immunoSEQ multiplex PCR; TCRdb keeps only in-frame clonotypes and omits some of them. The top ten clones hold about 1.4% of a sample with 170,000 or so clones, just over 90% of them seen once. The receptor's source is a man aged 30 to 45 in good health. Material for sequencing was blood.

The CDR3 spells CATKDSSYNSPLHF. The CDR3 coding sequence is TGTGCCACCAAAGACAGCTCCTATAATTCACCCCTCCACTTT. The chain links TRBV5-4 to TRBJ1-6; D may be TRBD1 (5 bases). V lost 9 bases, J lost 0 bases, and 10 bases lay in between. Germline V CDR1 and CDR2: SGHNT, YYREEE (reference sequence). The CDR3 runs to 14 residues.